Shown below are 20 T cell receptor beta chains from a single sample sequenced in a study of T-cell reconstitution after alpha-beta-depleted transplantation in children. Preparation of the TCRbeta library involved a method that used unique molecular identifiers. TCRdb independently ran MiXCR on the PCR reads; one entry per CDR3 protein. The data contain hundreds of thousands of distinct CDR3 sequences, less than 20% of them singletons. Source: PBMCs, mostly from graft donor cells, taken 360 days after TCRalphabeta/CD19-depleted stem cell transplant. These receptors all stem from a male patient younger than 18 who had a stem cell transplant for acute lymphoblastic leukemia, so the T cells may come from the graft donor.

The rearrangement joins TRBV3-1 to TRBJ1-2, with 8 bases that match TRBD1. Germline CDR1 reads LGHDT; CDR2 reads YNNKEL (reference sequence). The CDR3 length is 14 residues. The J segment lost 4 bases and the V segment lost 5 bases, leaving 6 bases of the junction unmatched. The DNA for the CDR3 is TGTGCCAGCAGCTCCCACAGGGGGGGCTATGGCTACACCTTC. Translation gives CASSSHRGGYGYTF.

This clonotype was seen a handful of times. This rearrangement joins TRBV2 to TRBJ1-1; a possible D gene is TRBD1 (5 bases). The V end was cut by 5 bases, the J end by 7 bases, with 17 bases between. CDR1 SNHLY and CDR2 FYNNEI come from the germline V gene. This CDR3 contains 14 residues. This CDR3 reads CASSTFSGRGEAFF. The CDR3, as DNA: TGTGCCAGCAGTACCTTTTCGGGGCGCGGTGAAGCTTTCTTT. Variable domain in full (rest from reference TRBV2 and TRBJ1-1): EPEVTQTPSHQVTQMGQEVILRCVPISNHLYFYWYRQILGQKVEFLVSFYNNEISEKSEIFDDQFSVERPDGSNFTLKIRSTKLEDSAMYFCASSTFSGRGEAFFGQGTRLTVV.

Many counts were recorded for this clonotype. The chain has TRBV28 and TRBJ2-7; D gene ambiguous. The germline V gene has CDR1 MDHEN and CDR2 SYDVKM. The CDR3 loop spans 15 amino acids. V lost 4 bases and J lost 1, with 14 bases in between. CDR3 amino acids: CASSWGAGLSYEQYF. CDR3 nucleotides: TGTGCCAGCAGTTGGGGTGCAGGTCTATCCTACGAGCAGTACTTC.

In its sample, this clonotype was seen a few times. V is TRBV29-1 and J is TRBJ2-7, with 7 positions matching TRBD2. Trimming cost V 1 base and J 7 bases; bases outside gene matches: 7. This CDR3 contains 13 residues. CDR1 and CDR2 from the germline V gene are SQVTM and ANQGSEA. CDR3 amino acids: CSVEGGGREEQYF. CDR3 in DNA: TGCAGCGTTGAAGGGGGGGGTAGAGAAGAGCAGTACTTC.

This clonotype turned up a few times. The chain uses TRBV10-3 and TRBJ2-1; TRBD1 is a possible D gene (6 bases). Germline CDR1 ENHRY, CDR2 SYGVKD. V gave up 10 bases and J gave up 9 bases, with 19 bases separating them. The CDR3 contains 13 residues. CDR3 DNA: TGTGCCACCGCTAGACAGGACCCTGGTGAGCAGTTCTTC. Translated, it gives CATARQDPGEQFF.

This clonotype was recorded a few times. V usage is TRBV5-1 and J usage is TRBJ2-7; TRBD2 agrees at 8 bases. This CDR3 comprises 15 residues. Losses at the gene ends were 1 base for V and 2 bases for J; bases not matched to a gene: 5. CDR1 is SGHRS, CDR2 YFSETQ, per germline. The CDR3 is CASSLTSGVPYEQYF. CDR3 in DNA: TGCGCCAGCAGCTTGACTAGCGGAGTCCCCTACGAGCAGTACTTC.

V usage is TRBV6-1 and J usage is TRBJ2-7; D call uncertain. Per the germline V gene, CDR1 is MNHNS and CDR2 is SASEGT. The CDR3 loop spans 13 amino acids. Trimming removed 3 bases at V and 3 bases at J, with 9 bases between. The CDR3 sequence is CASSEVPFYEQYF. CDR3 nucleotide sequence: TGTGCCAGCAGTGAGGTGCCCTTCTACGAGCAGTACTTC.

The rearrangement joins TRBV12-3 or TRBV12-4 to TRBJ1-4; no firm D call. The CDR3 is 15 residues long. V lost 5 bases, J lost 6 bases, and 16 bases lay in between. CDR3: CASSPRSPAYEKLFF. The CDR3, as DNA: TGTGCCAGCAGTCCTCGGTCCCCGGCGTATGAAAAACTGTTTTTT.

CDR3 DNA sequence: TGTGCCAGCAGCTCGCTCGGACTAGCGGGAGCAGGCGAGCAGTTCTTC. Translation: CASSSLGLAGAGEQFF. The V call is TRBV13, the J call TRBJ2-1; TRBD2 matches at 13 bases. The CDR3 is made up of 16 amino acids. The V gene end was trimmed by 4 bases and the J gene end by 10 bases; junction bases not matched to a gene: 10. Per germline, CDR1 PRHDT and CDR2 FYEKMQ (reference sequence).

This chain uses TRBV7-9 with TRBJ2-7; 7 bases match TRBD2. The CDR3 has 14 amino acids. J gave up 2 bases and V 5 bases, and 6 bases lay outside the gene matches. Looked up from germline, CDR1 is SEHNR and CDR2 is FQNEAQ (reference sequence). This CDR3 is CASSHWTSPYEQYF. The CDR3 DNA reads TGTGCCAGCAGCCACTGGACTAGTCCCTACGAGCAGTACTTC.

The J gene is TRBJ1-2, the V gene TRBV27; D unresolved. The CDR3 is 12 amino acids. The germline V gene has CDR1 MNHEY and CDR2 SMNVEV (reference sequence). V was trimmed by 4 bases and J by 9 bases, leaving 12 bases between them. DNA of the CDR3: TGTGCCAGCAGTTCGTCGGCCGGAAGCTACACCTTC. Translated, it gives CASSSSAGSYTF.

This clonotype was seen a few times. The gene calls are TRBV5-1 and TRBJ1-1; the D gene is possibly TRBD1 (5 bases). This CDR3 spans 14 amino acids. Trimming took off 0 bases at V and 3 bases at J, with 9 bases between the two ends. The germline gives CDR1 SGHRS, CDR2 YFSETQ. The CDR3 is CASSLVGVDTEAFF. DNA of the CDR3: TGCGCCAGCAGCTTGGTGGGGGTTGACACTGAAGCTTTCTTT.

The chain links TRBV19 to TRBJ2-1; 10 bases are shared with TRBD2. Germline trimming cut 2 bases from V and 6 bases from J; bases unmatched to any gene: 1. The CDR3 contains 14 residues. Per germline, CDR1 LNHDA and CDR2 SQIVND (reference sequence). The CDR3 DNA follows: TGTGCCAGTAGTATATCTAGCGGGAGCAATGAGCAGTTCTTC. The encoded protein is CASSISSGSNEQFF.

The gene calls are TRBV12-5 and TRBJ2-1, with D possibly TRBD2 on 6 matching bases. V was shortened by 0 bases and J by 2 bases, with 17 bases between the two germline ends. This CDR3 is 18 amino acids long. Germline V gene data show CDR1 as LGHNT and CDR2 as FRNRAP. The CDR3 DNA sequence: TGTGCTAGTGGTTTGGTACCCCAGTGGGAGGATACCTACAATGAGCAGTTCTTC. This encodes CASGLVPQWEDTYNEQFF.

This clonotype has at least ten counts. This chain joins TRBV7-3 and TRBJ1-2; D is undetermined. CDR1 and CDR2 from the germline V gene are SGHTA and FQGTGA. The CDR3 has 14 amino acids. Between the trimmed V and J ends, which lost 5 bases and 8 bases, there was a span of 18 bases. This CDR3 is CASSPGRQTRGYTF. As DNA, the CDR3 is TGTGCCAGCAGCCCTGGAAGGCAGACAAGAGGCTACACCTTC.

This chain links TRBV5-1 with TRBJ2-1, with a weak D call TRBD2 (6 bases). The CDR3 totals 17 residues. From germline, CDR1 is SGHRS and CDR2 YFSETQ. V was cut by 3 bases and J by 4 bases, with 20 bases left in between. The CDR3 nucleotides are TGCGCCAGCAGCTCCGTGGCTAGCGCGTGGGATTACAATGAGCAGTTCTTC. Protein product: CASSSVASAWDYNEQFF.

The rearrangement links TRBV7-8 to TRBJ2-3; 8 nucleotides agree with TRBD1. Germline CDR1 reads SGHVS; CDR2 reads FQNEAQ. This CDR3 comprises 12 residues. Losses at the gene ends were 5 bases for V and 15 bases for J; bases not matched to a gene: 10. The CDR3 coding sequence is TGTGCCAGCAGCGAGGTAATCGACAGGGGATATTTT. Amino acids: CASSEVIDRGYF. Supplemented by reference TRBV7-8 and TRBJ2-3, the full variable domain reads GAGVSQSPRYKVAKRGQDVALRCDPISGHVSLFWYQQALGQGPEFLTYFQNEAQLDKSGLPSDRFFAERPEGSVSTLKIQRTQQEDSAVYLCASSEVIDRGYFGPGTRLTVL.

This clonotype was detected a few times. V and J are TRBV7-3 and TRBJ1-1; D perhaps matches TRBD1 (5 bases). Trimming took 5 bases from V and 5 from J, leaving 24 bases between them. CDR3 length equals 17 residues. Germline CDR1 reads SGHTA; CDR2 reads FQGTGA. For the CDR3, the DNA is TGTGCCAGCAGCCGTAAGCGTACAACAGGAAGCGGTACTGAAGCTTTCTTT. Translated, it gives CASSRKRTTGSGTEAFF. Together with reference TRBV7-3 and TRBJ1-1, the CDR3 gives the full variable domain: GAGVSQTPSNKVTEKGKYVELRCDPISGHTALYWYRQSLGQGPEFLIYFQGTGAADDSGLPNDRFFAVRPEGSVSTLKIQRTERGDSAVYLCASSRKRTTGSGTEAFFGQGTRLTVV.

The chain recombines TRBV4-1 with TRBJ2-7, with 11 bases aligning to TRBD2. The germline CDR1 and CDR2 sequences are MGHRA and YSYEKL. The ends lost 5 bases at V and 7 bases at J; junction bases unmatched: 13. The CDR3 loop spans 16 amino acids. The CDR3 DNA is TGCGCCAGCAGCGGGCGGACTAGCGGGTTTAACCATGAGCAGTACTTC. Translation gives CASSGRTSGFNHEQYF.

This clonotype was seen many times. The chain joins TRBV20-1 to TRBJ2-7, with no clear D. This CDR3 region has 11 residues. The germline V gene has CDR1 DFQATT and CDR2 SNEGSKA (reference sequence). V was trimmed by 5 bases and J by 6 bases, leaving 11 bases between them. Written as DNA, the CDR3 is TGCAGTGCTTATTTAAGGGCCGAGCAGTACTTC. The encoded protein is CSAYLRAEQYF.